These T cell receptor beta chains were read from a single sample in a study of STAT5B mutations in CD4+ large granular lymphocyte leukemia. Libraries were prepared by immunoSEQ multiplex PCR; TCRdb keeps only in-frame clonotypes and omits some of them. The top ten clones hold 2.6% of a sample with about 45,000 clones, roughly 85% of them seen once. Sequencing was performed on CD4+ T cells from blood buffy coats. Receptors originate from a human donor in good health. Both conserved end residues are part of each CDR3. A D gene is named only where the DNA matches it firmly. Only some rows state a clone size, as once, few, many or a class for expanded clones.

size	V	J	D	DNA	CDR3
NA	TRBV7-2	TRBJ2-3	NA	TGTGCCAGCAGCTTAGACGCCCGGCGCACAGATACGCAGTATTTT	CASSLDARRTDTQYF
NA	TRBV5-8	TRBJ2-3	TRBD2	TGTGCCAGCAGCCGCCCGGGACTAGCGGGAGATACGCAGTATTTT	CASSRPGLAGDTQYF
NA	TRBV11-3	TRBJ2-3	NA	TGTGCCAGCAGCTTAGATCTCTATACGCAGTATTTT	CASSLDLYTQYF
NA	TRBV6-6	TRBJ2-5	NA	TGTGCCAGCAGTCAAACGGCCCAGGCGGGGCAAGAGACCCAGTACTTC	CASSQTAQAGQETQYF
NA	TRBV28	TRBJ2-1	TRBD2	TGTGCCAGCAGTTTGGAACTAGCGGATTACAATGAGCAGTTCTTC	CASSLELADYNEQFF
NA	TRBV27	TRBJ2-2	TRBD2	TGTGCCAGCAGAGGGCTAGCGGGGGCTAGCACCGGGGAGCTGTTTTTT	CASRGLAGASTGELFF
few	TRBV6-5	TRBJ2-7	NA	TGTGCCAGCAGTTACTCGACCGACCTTTCTGAGCAGTACTTC	CASSYSTDLSEQYF
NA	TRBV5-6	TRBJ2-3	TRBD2	TGTGCCAGCAGCTTCCCTAGCGGTAGCACAGATACGCAGTATTTT	CASSFPSGSTDTQYF
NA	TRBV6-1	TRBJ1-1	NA	TGTGCCAGCACCCCGGAGGGTATGAACACTGAAGCTTTCTTT	CASTPEGMNTEAFF
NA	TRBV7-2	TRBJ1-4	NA	TGTGCCAGCAGTCTGGGCAGGACTAATGAAAAACTGTTTTTT	CASSLGRTNEKLFF
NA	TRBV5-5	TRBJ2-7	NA	TGTGCCAGCAGCCGCGGCGACCCCCTTACCTACGAGCAGTACTTC	CASSRGDPLTYEQYF
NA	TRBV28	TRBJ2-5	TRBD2	TGTGCCAGCAGCCGTAGCGGGAGGGCCCAAGAGACCCAGTACTTC	CASSRSGRAQETQYF
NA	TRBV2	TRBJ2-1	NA	TGTGCCAGCACAGGTGCCCCGGGACGGGGTGAGCAGTTCTTC	CASTGAPGRGEQFF
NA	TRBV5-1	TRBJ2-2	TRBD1	TGCGCCAGCAGCTTGGTCACAGGGGGGTCCGGGGAGCTGTTTTTT	CASSLVTGGSGELFF
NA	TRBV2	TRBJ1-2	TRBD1	TGTGCCAGCAGTGAATCCGTGACAGGGTATGGCTACACCTTC	CASSESVTGYGYTF
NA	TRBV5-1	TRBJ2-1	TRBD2	TGCGCCAGCAGCCCGGGACTAGTGGGGAATGAGCAGTTCTTC	CASSPGLVGNEQFF
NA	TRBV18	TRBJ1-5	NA	TGTGCCAGCTCACGTAACAGGGCCGATAGCAATCAGCCCCAGCATTTT	CASSRNRADSNQPQHF
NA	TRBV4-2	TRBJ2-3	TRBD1	TGTGCCAGCAGCCCCCGAGGGGTGGGACAGCCCACAGATACGCAGTATTTT	CASSPRGVGQPTDTQYF
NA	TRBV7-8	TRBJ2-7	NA	TGTGCCAGCAGTCCCGGCCGCGGTCCCTACGAGCAGTACTTC	CASSPGRGPYEQYF
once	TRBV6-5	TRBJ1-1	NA	TGTGCCAGCAGTGTTAACAGGGACCCTAACACTGAAGCTTTCTTT	CASSVNRDPNTEAFF
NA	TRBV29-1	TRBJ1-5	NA	TGCAGCGTGGGGGACGGGGATCAGCCCCAGCATTTT	CSVGDGDQPQHF
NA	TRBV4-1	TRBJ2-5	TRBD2	TGCGCCAGCAGTCCGGGACTAGCGGGAGGTTATGAGACCCAGTACTTC	CASSPGLAGGYETQYF
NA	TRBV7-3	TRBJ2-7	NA	TGTGCCAGCAGCTTAGAGGAAGGACACCGGGAATCCTACGAGCAGTACTTC	CASSLEEGHRESYEQYF
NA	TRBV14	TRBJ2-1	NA	TGTGCCAGCAGCCATTCCGGCATCTTCCCAGGCAATGAGCAGTTCTTC	CASSHSGIFPGNEQFF
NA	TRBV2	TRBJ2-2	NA	TGTGCCAGCAGTGTAACCGGGACGAACACCGGGGAGCTGTTTTTT	CASSVTGTNTGELFF